Presented here are 10 T cell receptor beta chains from one specimen sequenced in a study of CD8+ T cells in alopecia areata. The sequencing template was cDNA reverse transcribed from extracted RNA. This table comes from immunoSEQ multiplex PCR, and its TCRdb copy is limited to in-frame clones, with some not included. Of 140,000 to 150,000 clones in the sample, about 59% are singletons; the top ten hold around 15%. The treatment here: oral pan-JAK inhibitor, 5-10 mg twice daily. The sequencing used CD8+ T cells sorted from blood, collected at week 4, from a patient treated with tofacitinib. These receptors originate from a human donor with alopecia areata.

The chain links TRBV10-3 to TRBJ1-5; possible D gene TRBD1, 6 bases. Trimming stripped 6 bases from V and 5 bases from J, with 14 bases between. Looked up from germline, CDR1 is ENHRY and CDR2 is SYGVKD. The CDR3 extends over 14 amino acids. The CDR3, as DNA: TGTGCCATCAGCTACGGACAGTCGGATCAGCCCCAGCATTTT. Its translation is CAISYGQSDQPQHF.

The rearrangement joins TRBV27 to TRBJ2-6; the D is unclear. This CDR3 has 13 residues. The ends were cut back, 2 bases at V and 3 bases at J, with 2 bases in the middle. Germline loops: CDR1 MNHEY, CDR2 SMNVEV (reference sequence). The CDR3 region is CASSLGGANVLTF. As DNA, the CDR3 is TGTGCCAGCAGTTTAGGTGGGGCCAACGTCCTGACTTTC.

Ten or more counts support this clone. The J gene is TRBJ1-1, the V gene TRBV30, with D unclear. This CDR3 has 10 amino acids. V lost 5 bases, J lost 1 base, and 2 bases lay in between. Germline CDR1 GTSNPN, CDR2 SVGIG (reference sequence). For the CDR3, the DNA is TGTGCCTGGGGGAACACTGAAGCTTTCTTT. Its translation: CAWGNTEAFF.

The chain joins TRBV19 to TRBJ2-7; possible D gene TRBD2, 5 bases. This CDR3 has 14 amino acids. CDR1 LNHDA and CDR2 SQIVND come from the germline V gene (reference sequence). Deletions cut 0 bases from V and 2 bases from J, with 8 bases between. The CDR3 bases are TGTGCCAGTAGTATAGATGGGGAGACCTACGAGCAGTACTTC. Encoded protein: CASSIDGETYEQYF.

This clone was picked up one time. The chain combines TRBV29-1 with TRBJ1-2; a weak D match, TRBD1 (5 bases). The germline V gene has CDR1 SQVTM and CDR2 ANQGSEA. The CDR3 totals 13 residues. Trimming shortened V by 4 bases and J by 4 bases, and 13 bases separated the two germline ends. The CDR3: CSVVDSWGYGYTF. DNA for the CDR3: TGCAGCGTTGTCGACAGCTGGGGCTATGGCTACACCTTC.

This chain links TRBV13 with TRBJ1-2, with 10 bases matching TRBD1. Losses at the gene ends were 5 bases for V and 6 bases for J; bases not matched to a gene: 12. Germline-derived CDR1 and CDR2 are PRHDT and FYEKMQ (reference sequence). The CDR3 has 16 amino acids. This CDR3 is CASSPGQGGELNGYTF. In DNA form, the CDR3 reads TGTGCCAGCAGCCCTGGACAGGGGGGGGAGTTGAATGGCTACACCTTC.

This clone was found a few times. The chain uses TRBV29-1 and TRBJ2-2, with TRBD1 matching over 9 bases. CDR3 size: 15 residues. V lost 6 bases, J lost 5 bases, and 10 bases stayed unmatched. Germline CDR1 and CDR2: SQVTM and ANQGSEA. The CDR3 protein is CSVPGQGLWTGELFF. The DNA of the CDR3 is TGCAGCGTGCCAGGACAGGGGCTGTGGACCGGGGAGCTGTTTTTT.

The CDR3 loop reads CASSYMGQGDTEAFF. The CDR3 bases are TGTGCCAGCAGTTACATGGGACAGGGAGACACTGAAGCTTTCTTT. The chain is built from TRBV6-5 and TRBJ1-1, with 9 bases aligning to TRBD1. Looked up from germline, CDR1 is MNHEY and CDR2 is SVGAGI. The CDR3 totals 15 residues. After removal of 2 bases from V and 3 bases from J, the junction contained 4 bases not matched to a gene.

About this clone itself: The same CDR3 is also encoded by other DNA sequences in this sample. This chain connects TRBV20-1 to TRBJ2-7; 7 nucleotides line up with TRBD2. This CDR3 comprises 11 residues. V gave up 7 bases and J gave up 6 bases; unmatched junction bases: 6. Germline V gene sequence: CDR1 DFQATT, CDR2 SNEGSKA (reference sequence). The CDR3 protein is CSVSGGIEQYF. CDR3 bases: TGCAGTGTGTCGGGAGGAATCGAGCAGTACTTC.

This clone showed up just a few times. The chain has TRBV30 and TRBJ1-1, with D possibly being TRBD1 (6 bases). Germline CDR1 GTSNPN, CDR2 SVGIG (reference sequence). Trimming left V 2 bases short and J 2 bases short, with 12 bases between. The length of the CDR3 is 14 residues. The CDR3 region is CAWSPDSRNTEAFF. The CDR3 DNA reads as TGTGCCTGGAGTCCGGACAGTAGAAACACTGAAGCTTTCTTT. The whole variable domain, remainder taken from reference TRBV30 and TRBJ1-1, is SQTIHQWPATLVQPVGSPLSLECTVEGTSNPNLYWYRQAAGRGLQLLFYSVGIGQISSEVPQNLSASRPQDRQFILSSKKLLLSDSGFYLCAWSPDSRNTEAFFGQGTRLTVV.